This TCR beta chain was recorded in a study of blood T cell repertoires in COVID-19. Study-wide background: Material from acute and convalescent COVID-19 was sourced from the United States, Italy and Spain.

This clone was detected a few times. Other DNA variants within this sample encode the same CDR3. As originally analysed: Counts of nucleated cells, estimated from reference gene primer amplification, were obtained. The assay was immunoSEQ multiplex PCR, and TCRdb's table has in-frame clones only and misses some. That table is the source of V, J and clone size, and D and trimming were worked out from the DNA. The sample carries 300,000 to 450,000 clones, more than 70% recorded once. Everyone who took part was 18 to 89 years old, and they came from about two dozen US areas. Participant-reported clinical history was the basis for cohort assignment. This receptor was identified in a woman aged 18 to 35 who had recovered from COVID-19. Sequencing was done on a sample of PBMCs or T cells enriched from blood (not recorded which).

DNA of the CDR3: TGTGCCAGCAGCTTAACAGGGGGCGGCACCGGGGAGCTGTTTTTT. Its protein is CASSLTGGGTGELFF. The rearrangement joins TRBV7-3 to TRBJ2-2; 7 nucleotides match TRBD1. The ends lost 0 bases at V and 4 bases at J; junction bases unmatched: 2. The CDR3 runs to 15 residues. Per the germline V gene, CDR1 is SGHTA and CDR2 is FQGTGA.